Listed here are 18 T cell receptor beta chains from one sample, sequenced in a study of patients and donors after allogeneic stem cell transplantation. TCRdb ran MiXCR on the RT-PCR reads and lists one entry per CDR3 protein. The sample includes approximately 170,000 distinct CDR3 sequences, about 24% seen only once; the top ten take roughly 27%. The sample consisted of blood, either unsorted or a sorted T cell fraction (not recorded which). Receptor source: a human donor who was either an allogeneic HSCT recipient or a stem cell or donor lymphocyte infusion donor (not recorded which). It is not recorded whose cells these are; they may come from a transplant donor.

This clonotype was seen more than once but under ten times. The rearrangement uses TRBV27 and TRBJ1-2, with 7 bases identical to TRBD1. CDR3 length: 15 residues. CDR1 is MNHEY and CDR2 is SMNVEV in the germline V gene (reference sequence). V was pared by 5 bases and J by 0 bases, with 6 bases of the junction left unmatched. The CDR3 nucleotides read TGTGCCAGCAGTACCGGGACAGCAGCTAACTATGGCTACACCTTC. Its protein is CASSTGTAANYGYTF.

The gene calls are TRBV3-1 and TRBJ1-6, with D unclear. The CDR3 extends over 14 amino acids. Germline values: CDR1 LGHDT, CDR2 YNNKEL (reference sequence). The V end lost 4 bases, the J end lost 7 bases, and 11 bases lay between the germline ends. The CDR3 coding sequence is TGTGCCAGCAGCCTCTCACGAACCAATTCACCCCTCCACTTT. It translates to CASSLSRTNSPLHF.

J is TRBJ1-1 and V is TRBV25-1; TRBD1 might be the D (5 bases). Germline CDR1 is MGHDK and CDR2 is SYGVNS. This CDR3 is built from 15 residues. Trimming took off 2 bases at V and 5 bases at J, with 15 bases between the two ends. The CDR3 sequence is CASSENRKGKTEAFF. DNA of the CDR3: TGTGCCAGCAGTGAAAACCGAAAGGGGAAGACTGAAGCTTTCTTT.

The rearrangement links TRBV19 to TRBJ1-1; no firm D call. The V end lost 7 bases, the J end lost 1 base, and 16 bases lay between the germline ends. CDR1 LNHDA and CDR2 SQIVND come from the germline V gene (reference sequence). The CDR3 runs to 15 residues. The chain's CDR3 is CASMSPRVGNTEAFF. The CDR3 DNA sequence: TGTGCCAGTATGTCGCCCCGGGTTGGGAACACTGAAGCTTTCTTT.

The chain links TRBV20-1 to TRBJ2-7; possible D gene TRBD2, 6 bases. The CDR3 is made up of 15 amino acids. Germline V lookup: CDR1 DFQATT, CDR2 SNEGSKA (reference sequence). The ends were cut back, 0 bases at V and 0 bases at J, with 12 bases in the middle. CDR3 nucleotides: TGCAGTGCTAGAGATATCCGGGAGTCCTCCTACGAGCAGTACTTC. Amino acids: CSARDIRESSYEQYF.

V gene TRBV9 combines with J gene TRBJ1-6; D is perhaps TRBD1 (6 bases). Between the trimmed V and J ends, which lost 0 bases and 10 bases, there was a span of 14 bases. Looked up from germline, CDR1 is SGDLS and CDR2 is YYNGEE. CDR3 length equals 15 residues. CDR3 sequence reads: CASSVAPGDRSPLHF. The CDR3 region has the DNA TGTGCCAGCAGCGTAGCCCCAGGGGATAGATCACCCCTCCACTTT.

The V and J genes are TRBV19 and TRBJ1-1; D is unresolved. The CDR3 extends over 13 amino acids. Germline V lookup: CDR1 LNHDA, CDR2 SQIVND (reference sequence). V lost 7 bases and J lost 0, with 9 bases in between. The CDR3 is CASTLSLNTEAFF. The CDR3 region has the DNA TGTGCCAGTACTTTATCGTTGAACACTGAAGCTTTCTTT.

The chain couples TRBV14 to TRBJ2-1; 13 positions match TRBD2. The ends lost 5 bases at V and 0 bases at J; junction bases unmatched: 4. In germline, CDR1 is SGHDN, CDR2 FVKESK. The CDR3 loop spans 17 amino acids. CDR3 bases: TGTGCCAGCAGCTTGGGACTAGCGGGATTCTCCTACAATGAGCAGTTCTTC. This gives the protein CASSLGLAGFSYNEQFF.

This clonotype turned up a few times. The DNA is left out, because the CDR3 cannot be placed on it with certainty; the CDR3 is given as TCRdb lists it. The chain recombines TRBV21-1 with TRBJ2-3; TRBD2 is the table's D call, not checked against the DNA. TRBV21-1 is a documented pseudogene. Including both end residues, the CDR3 is 17 amino acids long. CDR3 sequence: CASSKVEVAGGSDTQYF.

This chain connects TRBV19 to TRBJ1-4, with unresolved D. The CDR3 runs 13 residues. The V and J ends lost 3 bases and 3 bases respectively, with 5 bases between them. CDR1 LNHDA and CDR2 SQIVND come from the germline V gene (reference sequence). Here the CDR3 DNA reads TGTGCCAGTAGTATTTGGGCTAATGAAAAACTGTTTTTT. It is translated as CASSIWANEKLFF.

The chain is built from TRBV5-1 and TRBJ2-7, with 7 bases lining up with TRBD2. Germline CDR1 and CDR2: SGHRS and YFSETQ. This CDR3 spans 15 amino acids. V was clipped by 1 base and J by 2 bases; unmatched bases: 6. The CDR3 nucleotides read TGCGCCAGCAGCTTGTGGGAGGGTTCAACCTACGAGCAGTACTTC. This encodes CASSLWEGSTYEQYF.

This clonotype was seen repeatedly, ten times or more. This sequence joins TRBV19 and TRBJ1-5, with D possibly TRBD1 on 6 matching bases. Germline CDR1 LNHDA, CDR2 SQIVND (reference sequence). CDR3 length: 15 residues. Between the trimmed V and J ends, which lost 3 bases and 7 bases, there was a span of 16 bases. The DNA of the CDR3 is TGTGCCAGTAGTATGCCCCGACAGGCCAACCAGCCCCAGCATTTT. Its protein is CASSMPRQANQPQHF.

The rearrangement uses TRBV18 and TRBJ1-1, with D uncertain. Deletions cut 2 bases from V and 7 bases from J, with 11 bases between. CDR1 is KGHSH, CDR2 LQKENI, per germline. This CDR3 is built from 13 residues. The CDR3 is CASSPSMDNEAFF. The CDR3 DNA reads TGTGCCAGCTCACCATCGATGGATAATGAAGCTTTCTTT.

This clonotype appeared a single time. The rearrangement uses TRBV5-1 and TRBJ2-7; 7 positions match TRBD1. Per germline, CDR1 SGHRS and CDR2 YFSETQ. The CDR3 length is 14 residues. Trimming cost V 1 base and J 6 bases; bases outside gene matches: 7. CDR3 coding DNA: TGCGCCAGCAGCTTGTTGGGACAGAGGACCGAGCAGTACTTC. Its protein is CASSLLGQRTEQYF.

This clonotype was recorded at least ten times. The chain links TRBV12-3 or TRBV12-4 to TRBJ1-5; 8 bases align to TRBD1. With 5 bases clipped from V and 4 bases from J, the junction kept 7 bases outside the gene matches. The CDR3 contains 15 residues. CDR3 DNA sequence: TGTGCCAGCAGTCCCAGGGGGCGACGGAATCAGCCCCAGCATTTT. Amino acid sequence: CASSPRGRRNQPQHF.

The chain couples TRBV29-1 to TRBJ1-2, with D possibly being TRBD1 (5 bases). Germline CDR1 reads SQVTM; CDR2 reads ANQGSEA. CDR3 length equals 10 residues. The V end lost 6 bases, the J end lost 11 bases, and 13 bases lay between the germline ends. The CDR3 sequence: CSVRLDSYTF. The DNA for the CDR3 is TGCAGCGTAAGACTCGACAGTTACACCTTC.

This clonotype was picked up a small number of times. A junction end diverges from the germline sequence, so it may reflect a read error. The V gene is TRBV20-1, the J gene TRBJ2-2; 10 bases are a match to TRBD2. Germline values: CDR1 DFQATT, CDR2 SNEGSKA (reference sequence). The length of the CDR3 is 18 residues. The CDR3 protein is CSARDVAGGILNAGELFF. CDR3 DNA sequence: TGCAGTGCTAGGGACGTAGCGGGGGGCATCCTGAACGCCGGGGAGCTGTTTTTT.

This clonotype occurred a few times. The V and J genes are TRBV27 and TRBJ1-1; maybe TRBD1 (6 bases). The CDR3 is 16 residues long. CDR1 and CDR2 from the germline V gene are MNHEY and SMNVEV (reference sequence). V was cut by 7 bases and J by 4 bases, with 22 bases left in between. The DNA of the CDR3 is TGTGCCAGCACCCCCCTCGGGGGGGCCAGAGCCACTGAAGCTTTCTTT. Protein product: CASTPLGGARATEAFF.